This TCR beta chain was found in a study of T-cell reconstitution after alpha-beta-depleted transplantation in children. Study findings and constraints: In patients about two months after transplant, alpha-beta T cells reportedly arose from several hundred expanded graft clones. One year post-transplant, T-cell counts and diversity were largely derived from T cells produced anew.

The CDR3 sequence is 14 residues long. CDR1 MNHEY and CDR2 SVGAGI come from the germline V gene. The V gene lost 2 bases and the J gene lost 1 base, with 8 bases spanning the gap. For this clonotype: Its antigen remains unidentified.

Construction of the TCRbeta library involved unique molecular identifiers. TCRdb used MiXCR to reprocess the PCR reads, holding one entry per CDR3 protein. Among fewer than 1 million distinct CDR3 sequences listed, roughly 15% were seen once. This chain joins TRBV6-5 and TRBJ1-1, with D perhaps matching TRBD1 (6 bases). The clonotype comes from a male patient younger than 18 who had a stem cell transplant for acute lymphoblastic leukemia, so the T cells may come from the graft donor. The material sequenced was PBMCs, mostly from graft donor cells, taken 360 days after TCRalphabeta/CD19-depleted stem cell transplant. This CDR3 reads CASSYRGWNTEAFF. The CDR3 DNA reads TGTGCCAGCAGTTACAGGGGGTGGAACACTGAAGCTTTCTTT.